The clone carrying this T cell receptor (beta chain) was picked up a small number of times. The antigen is not known. Germline V gives CDR1 ENHRY, CDR2 SYGVKD. The CDR3 consists of 14 residues. V was pared by 0 bases and J by 4 bases, with 7 bases between. With the ViraFEST assay, the study expanded antigen-specific CD4+ T cells using viral peptide pools, then sequenced them. Scientists isolated CD4+ T cells after a roughly 10-day culture period ended. Confirmation by PCR established that the person had SARS-CoV-2 infection between March and December 2020. Negative control cultures were stimulated with an HIV-1 Nef peptide pool. The authors exchanged half the medium for IL-2 medium on days 3 and 7. This specimen belongs to a study of vaccination effects on CD4 cells after COVID-19. About the study: Sample collection from a couple of convalescent patients occurred 16 days and one week before vaccination.

Only in-frame clones appear in the TCRdb table, and some are missing; sequencing was by immunoSEQ multiplex PCR. The repertoire holds around 75,000 clones, with under 85% as singletons. Sequenced material: CD4+ T cells from PBMCs cultured with HIV peptides, taken before COVID-19 vaccination. Subset in this sample: HIV-1 Nef peptide pool negative control/reference culture. The source of this sequence is a human donor who had a prior SARS-CoV-2 infection. The chain links TRBV10-3 to TRBJ1-3; D is ambiguous. CDR3 nucleotide sequence: TGTGCCATCAGTGAGTCGATAGACGGAAACACCATATATTTT. Protein: CAISESIDGNTIYF.